The 4 T cell receptor beta chains below all came from one sample that was sequenced in a study of shared clonotypes between healthy human individuals. Clones were read by immunoSEQ multiplex PCR, and TCRdb kept only the in-frame ones, dropping some. The sample consists of about 610,000 clones, roughly 96% of them appearing once. CD45RO-negative cells were positively selected for CCR7, leaving out terminally differentiated effector memory CD45RA+ cells. Sequencing was done on a sample of naive CD8+ T cells sorted from blood. These TCRs come from a woman under 40 in good health.

The chain has TRBV19 and TRBJ2-7; 10 nucleotides match TRBD2. V shed 3 bases and J 2 bases; nucleotides not matched to a gene: 7. Germline lookup yields CDR1 LNHDA and CDR2 SQIVND (reference sequence). CDR3 length equals 16 residues. The CDR3 region has the DNA TGTGCCAGTAGTATCCTAGCGGGAGAAAGTGCCTACGAGCAGTACTTC. Protein sequence: CASSILAGESAYEQYF.

V gene TRBV5-8 combines with J gene TRBJ2-7, with TRBD1 as a possible D gene (5 bases). V dropped 0 bases and J dropped 7 bases, with 14 bases sitting between them. CDR1 and CDR2 (germline): SGHTS, YDEGEE. The CDR3 sequence is 14 residues long. The CDR3 loop is CASSLVGALMEQYF. The CDR3, as DNA: TGTGCCAGCAGCTTGGTAGGGGCGTTAATGGAGCAGTACTTC.

This sequence joins TRBV7-8 and TRBJ2-1, with 7 bases fitting TRBD2. Germline CDR1 is SGHVS and CDR2 is FQNEAQ. This CDR3 has 18 residues. V lost 2 bases to trimming and J lost 0 bases; unmatched junction nucleotides: 10. CDR3 sequence: CASSLKLASVPSYNEQFF. The CDR3 coding sequence is TGTGCCAGCAGCTTAAAACTAGCGTCAGTCCCCTCCTACAATGAGCAGTTCTTC.

The chain has TRBV5-4 and TRBJ2-7; 13 bases are a match to TRBD2. CDR1 and CDR2 from the germline V gene are SGHNT and YYREEE (reference sequence). Losses at the gene ends were 3 bases for V and 4 bases for J; bases not matched to a gene: 4. The CDR3 extends over 15 amino acids. This CDR3 is CASSWTSGSEYEQYF. The CDR3 DNA reads TGTGCCAGCAGCTGGACTAGCGGGAGCGAGTACGAGCAGTACTTC.